This T cell receptor (beta chain) emerged from a study of cytomegalovirus exposure and HLA in healthy donors. Primers for the PCR totalled 60 Vbeta and 13 Jbeta. Sequenced by immunoSEQ multiplex PCR; TCRdb stores in-frame clones only, minus some. This sample's table has tens of thousands of clones. Study results and limitations: It was reported that TCR beta sequences correctly inferred the HLA-A and HLA-B alleles for most subjects.

Details on this clone: Its antigen is unknown.

The V segment lost 4 bases and the J segment 5 bases; nucleotides outside the gene matches: 7. The germline gives CDR1 LNHDA, CDR2 SQIVND (reference sequence). The CDR3 sequence is 15 residues long. V and J are TRBV19 and TRBJ1-5; 8 bases are a match to TRBD1. This clonotype was obtained from a woman aged 25 to 39 in good health and CMV-seronegative. Sequenced: PBMCs. The CDR3 DNA sequence: TGTGCCAGTAGTAGGAGAGGACAGGGAGATCAGCCCCAGCATTTT. Its protein is CASSRRGQGDQPQHF.